This is a list of T cell receptor beta chains from one sample in a study of CD8+ T cells in alopecia areata. Measured with immunoSEQ multiplex PCR; TCRdb has only the in-frame clones, and not every one. Of about 87,000 clones listed, about 70% are singletons. The sample in question was CD8+ T cells sorted from blood, obtained at week 44, from a patient treated with tofacitinib. These receptors all stem from a human donor with alopecia areata. The CDR3 runs from the conserved cysteine through the conserved F or W. Fields, in order: D gene, clone size, V gene, J gene, CDR3 protein, CDR3 DNA. The D gene is left open where the match is weak. Size is omitted from some rows. Given values are once, few, many or a class for expanded clones.

D gene: NA; clone size: NA; V gene: TRBV27; J gene: TRBJ2-7; CDR3 protein: CASSLGPSYEQYF; CDR3 DNA: TGTGCCAGCAGTTTAGGGCCTTCCTACGAGCAGTACTTC
D gene: NA; clone size: NA; V gene: TRBV13; J gene: TRBJ2-7; CDR3 protein: CASSYGSVYEQYF; CDR3 DNA: TGTGCCAGCAGCTACGGGTCAGTCTACGAGCAGTACTTC
D gene: TRBD2; clone size: NA; V gene: TRBV13; J gene: TRBJ2-1; CDR3 protein: CASSPGTSGGARYNEQFF; CDR3 DNA: TGTGCCAGCAGCCCTGGGACTAGCGGGGGGGCTCGGTACAATGAGCAGTTCTTC
D gene: NA; clone size: NA; V gene: TRBV18; J gene: TRBJ1-1; CDR3 protein: CASSPGLRPNTEAFF; CDR3 DNA: TGTGCCAGCTCACCTGGATTACGACCGAACACTGAAGCTTTCTTT
D gene: NA; clone size: few; V gene: TRBV5-1; J gene: TRBJ2-7; CDR3 protein: CASSLDWTGPYEQYF; CDR3 DNA: TGCGCCAGCAGCTTAGATTGGACGGGCCCCTACGAGCAGTACTTC
D gene: TRBD1; clone size: NA; V gene: TRBV11-2; J gene: TRBJ2-2; CDR3 protein: CASRTGNRGFTGELFF; CDR3 DNA: TGTGCCAGCAGGACAGGGAACAGGGGTTTCACCGGGGAGCTGTTTTTT
D gene: TRBD2; clone size: once; V gene: TRBV2; J gene: TRBJ2-5; CDR3 protein: CASKLAGGEETQYF; CDR3 DNA: TGTGCCAGCAAGCTAGCGGGGGGAGAGGAGACCCAGTACTTC
D gene: TRBD2; clone size: NA; V gene: TRBV7-2; J gene: TRBJ2-7; CDR3 protein: CASSLSSGVSSEQYF; CDR3 DNA: TGTGCCAGCAGCTTGTCTAGCGGGGTTTCCTCCGAGCAGTACTTC
D gene: NA; clone size: NA; V gene: TRBV14; J gene: TRBJ1-4; CDR3 protein: CASSPYPHTSTNEKLFF; CDR3 DNA: TGTGCCAGCAGTCCTTACCCCCATACGTCAACTAATGAAAAACTGTTTTTT
D gene: NA; clone size: NA; V gene: TRBV14; J gene: TRBJ2-5; CDR3 protein: CASSQDRDPRQTQYF; CDR3 DNA: TGTGCCAGCAGCCAAGACCGGGATCCCCGCCAGACCCAGTACTTC
D gene: NA; clone size: NA; V gene: TRBV30; J gene: TRBJ2-1; CDR3 protein: CAWSLWTSNSYNEQFF; CDR3 DNA: TGTGCCTGGAGTTTATGGACATCCAACTCCTACAATGAGCAGTTCTTC
D gene: NA; clone size: NA; V gene: TRBV29-1; J gene: TRBJ1-2; CDR3 protein: CSVETGQGYTF; CDR3 DNA: TGCAGCGTTGAGACCGGGCAGGGCTACACCTTC
D gene: TRBD1; clone size: few; V gene: TRBV14; J gene: TRBJ1-4; CDR3 protein: CASSQSTGEKLFF; CDR3 DNA: TGTGCCAGCAGCCAGTCGACAGGGGAAAAACTGTTTTTT
D gene: NA; clone size: NA; V gene: TRBV27; J gene: TRBJ1-2; CDR3 protein: CASSLGTPYGYTF; CDR3 DNA: TGTGCCAGCAGTTTGGGGACCCCCTATGGCTACACCTTC
D gene: TRBD1; clone size: NA; V gene: TRBV29-1; J gene: TRBJ1-2; CDR3 protein: CSAPDRGGYYGYTF; CDR3 DNA: TGCAGCGCCCCAGACAGGGGGGGATACTATGGCTACACCTTC
D gene: NA; clone size: NA; V gene: TRBV10-3; J gene: TRBJ2-7; CDR3 protein: CAISESGAAYEQYF; CDR3 DNA: TGTGCCATCAGTGAGTCAGGGGCGGCCTACGAGCAGTACTTC
D gene: TRBD1; clone size: NA; V gene: TRBV4-3; J gene: TRBJ1-1; CDR3 protein: CASSRKTGTGPSSFMNTEAFF; CDR3 DNA: TGCGCCAGCAGCCGCAAAACCGGGACAGGTCCTTCCTCGTTCATGAACACTGAAGCTTTCTTT
D gene: NA; clone size: NA; V gene: TRBV13; J gene: TRBJ1-1; CDR3 protein: CASSLAGRGTEAFF; CDR3 DNA: TGTGCCAGCAGCTTAGCAGGGAGGGGCACTGAAGCTTTCTTT
D gene: TRBD2; clone size: NA; V gene: TRBV7-9; J gene: TRBJ2-3; CDR3 protein: CASSLDLAGTDTQYF; CDR3 DNA: TGTGCCAGCAGCTTAGACCTAGCGGGGACAGATACGCAGTATTTT
D gene: TRBD2; clone size: NA; V gene: TRBV6-6; J gene: TRBJ2-5; CDR3 protein: CASSSKRGAQETQYF; CDR3 DNA: TGTGCCAGCAGTTCTAAGCGGGGGGCACAAGAGACCCAGTACTTC
D gene: NA; clone size: few; V gene: TRBV29-1; J gene: TRBJ2-3; CDR3 protein: CSVEDRGSTDTQYF; CDR3 DNA: TGCAGCGTTGAAGATCGGGGCTCCACAGATACGCAGTATTTT
D gene: NA; clone size: NA; V gene: TRBV4-2; J gene: TRBJ2-2; CDR3 protein: CASSPNTGELFF; CDR3 DNA: TGTGCCAGCAGCCCCAACACCGGGGAGCTGTTTTTT